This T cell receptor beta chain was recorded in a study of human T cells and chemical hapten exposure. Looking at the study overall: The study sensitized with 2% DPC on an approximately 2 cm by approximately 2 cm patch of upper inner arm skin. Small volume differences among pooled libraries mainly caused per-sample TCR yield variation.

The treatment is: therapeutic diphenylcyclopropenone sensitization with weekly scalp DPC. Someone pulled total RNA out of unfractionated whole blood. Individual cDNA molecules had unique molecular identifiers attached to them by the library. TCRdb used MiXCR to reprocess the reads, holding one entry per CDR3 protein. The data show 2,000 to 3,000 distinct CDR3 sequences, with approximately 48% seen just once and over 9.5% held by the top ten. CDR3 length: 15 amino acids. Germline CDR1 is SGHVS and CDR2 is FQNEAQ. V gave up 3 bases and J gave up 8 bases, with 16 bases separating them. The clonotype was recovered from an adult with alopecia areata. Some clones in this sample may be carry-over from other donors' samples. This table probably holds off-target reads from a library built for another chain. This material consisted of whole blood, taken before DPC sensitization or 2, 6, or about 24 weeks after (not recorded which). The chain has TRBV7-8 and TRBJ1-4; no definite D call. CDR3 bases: TGTGCCAGCAGCTTGAACTCAGGAAATGGGGAAAAACTGTTTTTT. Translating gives CASSLNSGNGEKLFF.